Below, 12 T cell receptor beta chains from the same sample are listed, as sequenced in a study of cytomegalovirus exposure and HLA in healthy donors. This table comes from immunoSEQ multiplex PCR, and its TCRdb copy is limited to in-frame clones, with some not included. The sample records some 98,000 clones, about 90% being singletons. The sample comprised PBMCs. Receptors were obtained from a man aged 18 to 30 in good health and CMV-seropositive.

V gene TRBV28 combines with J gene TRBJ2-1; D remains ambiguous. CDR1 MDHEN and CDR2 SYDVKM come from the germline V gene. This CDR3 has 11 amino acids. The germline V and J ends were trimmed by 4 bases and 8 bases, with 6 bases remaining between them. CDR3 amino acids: CASSSQYEQFF. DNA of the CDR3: TGTGCCAGCAGTTCCCAGTATGAGCAGTTCTTC. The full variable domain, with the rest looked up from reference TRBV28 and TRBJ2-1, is DVKVTQSSRYLVKRTGEKVFLECVQDMDHENMFWYRQDPGLGLRLIYFSYDVKMKEKGDIPEGYSVSREKKERFSLILESASTNQTSMYLCASSSQYEQFFGPGTRLTVL.

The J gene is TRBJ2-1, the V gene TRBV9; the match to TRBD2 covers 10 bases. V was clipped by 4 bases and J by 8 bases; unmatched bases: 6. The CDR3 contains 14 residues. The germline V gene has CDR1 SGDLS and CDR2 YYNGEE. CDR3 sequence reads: CASSFSGRTDEQFF. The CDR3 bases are TGTGCCAGCAGCTTTAGCGGGAGGACTGATGAGCAGTTCTTC.

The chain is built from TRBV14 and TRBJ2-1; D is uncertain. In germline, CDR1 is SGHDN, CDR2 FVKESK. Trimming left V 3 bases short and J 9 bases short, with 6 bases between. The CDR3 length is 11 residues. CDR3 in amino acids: CASSQWSEQFF. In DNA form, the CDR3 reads TGTGCCAGCAGCCAGTGGAGTGAGCAGTTCTTC.

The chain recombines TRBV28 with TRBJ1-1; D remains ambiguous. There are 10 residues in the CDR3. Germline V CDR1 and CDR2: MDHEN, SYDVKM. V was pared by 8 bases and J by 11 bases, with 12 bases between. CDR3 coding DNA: TGTGCCAGCCCAGCGGGAGGGGCTTTCTTT. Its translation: CASPAGGAFF. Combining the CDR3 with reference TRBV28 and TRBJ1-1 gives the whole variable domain DVKVTQSSRYLVKRTGEKVFLECVQDMDHENMFWYRQDPGLGLRLIYFSYDVKMKEKGDIPEGYSVSREKKERFSLILESASTNQTSMYLCASPAGGAFFGQGTRLTVV.

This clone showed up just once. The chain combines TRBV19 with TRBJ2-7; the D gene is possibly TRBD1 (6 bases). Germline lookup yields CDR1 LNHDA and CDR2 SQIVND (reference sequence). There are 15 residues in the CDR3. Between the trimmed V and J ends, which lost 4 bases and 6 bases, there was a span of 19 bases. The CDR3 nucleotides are TGTGCCAGTAGTACAATACAGGGTGGCCTATTCGAGCAGTACTTC. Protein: CASSTIQGGLFEQYF.

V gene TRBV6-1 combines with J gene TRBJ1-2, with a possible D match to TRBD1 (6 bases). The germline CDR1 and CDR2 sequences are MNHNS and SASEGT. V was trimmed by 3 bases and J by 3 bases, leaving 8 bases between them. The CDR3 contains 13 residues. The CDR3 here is CASSDQGHYGYTF. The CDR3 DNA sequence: TGTGCCAGCAGTGATCAGGGGCACTATGGCTACACCTTC.

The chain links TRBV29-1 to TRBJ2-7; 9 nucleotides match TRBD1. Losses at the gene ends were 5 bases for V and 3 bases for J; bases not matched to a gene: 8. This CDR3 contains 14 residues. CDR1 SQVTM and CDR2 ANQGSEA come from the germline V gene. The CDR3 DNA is TGCAGCGTTACCGGACAGGGGTTTAACTACGAGCAGTACTTC. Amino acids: CSVTGQGFNYEQYF.

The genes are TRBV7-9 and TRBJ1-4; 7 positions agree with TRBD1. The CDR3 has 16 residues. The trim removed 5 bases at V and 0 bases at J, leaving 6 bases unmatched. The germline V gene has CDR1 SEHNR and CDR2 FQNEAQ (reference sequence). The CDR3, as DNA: TGTGCCAGCAGCACGCGGGACAGATCAACTAATGAAAAACTGTTTTTT. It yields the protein CASSTRDRSTNEKLFF.

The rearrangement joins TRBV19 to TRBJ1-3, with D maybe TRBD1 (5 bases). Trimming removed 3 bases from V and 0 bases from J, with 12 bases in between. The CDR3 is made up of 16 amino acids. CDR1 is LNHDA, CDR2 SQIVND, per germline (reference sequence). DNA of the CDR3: TGTGCCAGTAGTATGGGGCCTGACGTCTCTGGAAACACCATATATTTT. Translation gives CASSMGPDVSGNTIYF.

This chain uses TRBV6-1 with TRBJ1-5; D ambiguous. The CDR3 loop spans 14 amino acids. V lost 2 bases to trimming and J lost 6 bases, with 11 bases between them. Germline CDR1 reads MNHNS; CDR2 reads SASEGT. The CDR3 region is CASSEMWGGQPQHF. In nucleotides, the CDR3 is TGTGCCAGCAGTGAAATGTGGGGAGGTCAGCCCCAGCATTTT.

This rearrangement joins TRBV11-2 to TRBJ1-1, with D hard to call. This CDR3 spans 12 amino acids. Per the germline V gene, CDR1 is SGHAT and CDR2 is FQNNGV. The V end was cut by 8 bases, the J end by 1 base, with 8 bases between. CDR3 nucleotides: TGTGCCAGCGCCCCTAAGAACACTGAAGCTTTCTTT. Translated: CASAPKNTEAFF.

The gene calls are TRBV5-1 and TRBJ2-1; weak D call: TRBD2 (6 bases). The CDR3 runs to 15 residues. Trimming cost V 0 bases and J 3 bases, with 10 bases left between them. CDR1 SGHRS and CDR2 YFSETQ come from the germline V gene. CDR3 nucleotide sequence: TGCGCCAGCAGCTTGGCGGGGGATTTCTACAATGAGCAGTTCTTC. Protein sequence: CASSLAGDFYNEQFF.